This entry lists 2 T cell receptor beta chains sequenced from one sample in a study of T cells after yellow fever vaccination. TCRdb ran MiXCR on the 5' RACE reads and lists one entry per CDR3 protein. The sample lists about 340,000 distinct CDR3 sequences, around 12% occurring once. This specimen was CD4+ T cells sorted from PBMCs, taken 15 days after the yellow fever booster vaccination. The receptors were sampled from a man younger than 35 who received the YFV17D yellow fever vaccine.

This clonotype was seen at least ten times. CDR3 sequence reads: CASSLGGHMNTEAFF. The CDR3 DNA reads as TGCGCCAGCAGCCTGGGGGGGCACATGAACACTGAAGCTTTCTTT. This chain uses TRBV5-1 with TRBJ1-1; TRBD1 is a possible D gene (6 bases). The ends were cut back, 4 bases at V and 0 bases at J, with 13 bases in the middle. The CDR3 loop spans 15 amino acids. Germline V gene lookup returns CDR1 SGHRS and CDR2 YFSETQ. Full variable domain (rest looked up from reference TRBV5-1 and TRBJ1-1): KAGVTQTPRYLIKTRGQQVTLSCSPISGHRSVSWYQQTPGQGLQFLFEYFSETQRNKGNFPGRFSGRQFSNSRSEMNVSTLELGDSALYLCASSLGGHMNTEAFFGQGTRLTVV.

In its sample, this clonotype was seen a few times. The chain uses TRBV6-1 and TRBJ2-5; the D gene is possibly TRBD2 (5 bases). Germline assignment: CDR1 MNHNS and CDR2 SASEGT. This CDR3 is 13 amino acids long. Deletions cut 7 bases from V and 7 bases from J, with 16 bases between. CDR3 in DNA: TGTGCCAGCACCTCGGCGGGCCTGGGGACCCAGTACTTC. This translates into CASTSAGLGTQYF.